Shown below are 9 T cell receptor beta chains from a single sample sequenced in a study of blood T cell repertoires in COVID-19. The protocol was immunoSEQ multiplex PCR, while the TCRdb copy is restricted to in-frame clones and leaves out a portion. The table has about 25,000 clones, around 88% seen once; the top ten hold roughly 10%. The sequenced sample consisted of peripheral blood. These TCRs come from a human donor with active COVID-19. The donor label of this sample is uncertain.

This chain links TRBV7-8 with TRBJ1-1; 7 bases line up with TRBD1. Germline V gene data show CDR1 as SGHVS and CDR2 as FQNEAQ. Germline trimming cut 5 bases from V and 8 bases from J; bases unmatched to any gene: 5. The CDR3 loop spans 12 amino acids. In DNA, the CDR3 is TGTGCCAGCAGCCTAGGACAGGTAGAAGCTTTCTTT. Protein product: CASSLGQVEAFF.

The gene calls are TRBV7-2 and TRBJ2-1; tentative D call: TRBD2 (6 bases). Germline values: CDR1 SGHTA, CDR2 FQGNSA. V was cut by 1 base and J by 9 bases, with 16 bases left in between. CDR3 length: 15 residues. The CDR3 nucleotides are TGTGCCAGCAGCTTAGTTGCGCGGGAAGGGGCTGAGCAGTTCTTC. Residues: CASSLVAREGAEQFF. Complete variable domain (other parts from reference TRBV7-2 and TRBJ2-1): GAGVSQSPSNKVTEKGKDVELRCDPISGHTALYWYRQSLGQGLEFLIYFQGNSAPDKSGLPSDRFSAERTGGSVSTLTIQRTQQEDSAVYLCASSLVAREGAEQFFGPGTRLTVL.

The count of this clone is one. The chain carries TRBV15 and TRBJ2-7; D gene unclear. There are 14 residues in the CDR3. Germline-derived CDR1 and CDR2 are LNHNV and YYDKDF (reference sequence). V lost 0 bases to trimming and J lost 0 bases, with 6 bases between them. The CDR3 sequence: CATSRDPGSYEQYF. The CDR3 DNA reads TGTGCCACCAGCAGAGATCCGGGCTCCTACGAGCAGTACTTC. The whole variable domain, filled in from reference TRBV15 and TRBJ2-7, reads DAMVIQNPRYQVTQFGKPVTLSCSQTLNHNVMYWYQQKSSQAPKLLFHYYDKDFNNEADTPDNFQSRRPNTSFCFLDIRSPGLGDTAMYLCATSRDPGSYEQYFGPGTRLTVT.

The CDR3 spells CASSGTGPFYGYTF. CDR3 bases: TGTGCCAGCAGCGGGACAGGGCCATTCTATGGCTACACCTTC. V is TRBV27 and J is TRBJ1-2; 9 bases fit TRBD1. Germline V CDR1 and CDR2: MNHEY, SMNVEV (reference sequence). V shed 6 bases and J 4 bases; nucleotides not matched to a gene: 6. CDR3 length: 14 residues.

This clone was seen a single time. The V and J genes are TRBV30 and TRBJ2-5; 7 positions match TRBD1. V lost 3 bases and J lost 4; bases outside the gene matches: 5. Germline V lookup: CDR1 GTSNPN, CDR2 SVGIG (reference sequence). The CDR3 consists of 13 residues. CDR3 DNA: TGTGCCTGGAGCGGGACAGCCGGAGAGACCCAGTACTTC. Protein product: CAWSGTAGETQYF.

The chain combines TRBV7-6 with TRBJ1-2; D is undetermined. Per germline, CDR1 SGHVS and CDR2 FNYEAQ. This CDR3 is built from 13 residues. Trimming removed 1 base at V and 7 bases at J, with 10 bases between. CDR3 coding DNA: TGTGCCAGCAGCTTAGGAGGAGGTGGTGGCTACACCTTC. As protein: CASSLGGGGGYTF.

The V call is TRBV24-1, the J call TRBJ2-1; TRBD2 agrees at 10 bases. The CDR3 totals 16 residues. Germline V gene data show CDR1 as KGHDR and CDR2 as SFDVKD. J lost 8 bases, V lost 0 bases, and 6 bases had no gene match. The CDR3 is CATSDLLAGDSDEQFF. CDR3 bases: TGTGCCACCAGTGATTTGCTAGCGGGAGATTCGGATGAGCAGTTCTTC.

The rearrangement links TRBV5-4 to TRBJ2-4; TRBD2 matches 7 bases. CDR1 and CDR2 (germline): SGHNT, YYREEE (reference sequence). This CDR3 has 13 residues. Germline trimming cut 4 bases from V and 9 bases from J; bases unmatched to any gene: 7. The CDR3 loop is CASSPTSVGIQYF. The CDR3 DNA follows: TGTGCCAGCAGCCCAACTAGCGTCGGCATTCAGTACTTC.

This rearrangement joins TRBV7-9 to TRBJ2-6, with 7 bases lining up with TRBD2. Germline loops: CDR1 SEHNR, CDR2 FQNEAQ (reference sequence). V lost 5 bases, J lost 0 bases, and 10 bases stayed unmatched. This CDR3 has 18 amino acids. The CDR3 nucleotides are TGTGCCAGCAGCACCTCACTAGCGAGGAGCTCTGGGGCCAACGTCCTGACTTTC. Its protein product is CASSTSLARSSGANVLTF.